This T cell receptor (beta chain) originates from a study of blood T cell repertoires in COVID-19. Study at large: Acute and convalescent COVID-19 samples came from the United States, Italy and Spain.

In the original analysis: Counts of nucleated cells, estimated from reference gene primer amplification, were obtained. Only in-frame clones appear in the TCRdb table, and some are missing; sequencing was by immunoSEQ multiplex PCR. V, J and clone size are taken as reported in that table, and D and trimming were inferred from the DNA itself. The table includes around 300,000 clones, around nine tenths detected once. Participants came from some 23 US areas, aged roughly 18 to 95 years. V was pared by 4 bases and J by 6 bases, with 17 bases between. Germline V lookup: CDR1 SGDLS, CDR2 YYNGEE. CDR3 length: 14 amino acids.

The chain couples TRBV9 to TRBJ2-7, with a weak D call TRBD2 (6 bases). The sample consisted of PBMCs or T cells enriched from blood (not recorded which). This clonotype originated in a woman in her 30s who had recovered from COVID-19. CDR3 in DNA: TGTGCCAGCAGCTCCGTACGACTAGGTAGCGAGCAGTACTTC. Encoded protein: CASSSVRLGSEQYF. Looking up the rest from reference TRBV9 and TRBJ2-7 gives the full variable domain: DSGVTQTPKHLITATGQRVTLRCSPRSGDLSVYWYQQSLDQGLQFLIQYYNGEERAKGNILERFSAQQFPDLHSELNLSSLELGDSALYFCASSSVRLGSEQYFGPGTRLTVT.